The sequence of this T cell receptor (beta chain) was determined in a study of sequential checkpoint blockade in melanoma. Study details: Both treatment sequences were followed by maintenance nivolumab.

V lost 4 bases and J lost 4; bases outside the gene matches: 13. Germline assignment: CDR1 MNHEY and CDR2 SMNVEV (reference sequence). The CDR3 contains 16 residues. Profiled with immunoSEQ multiplex PCR; TCRdb holds only in-frame clones, not every one. In the table there are about 11,000 clones, 55% to 70% of which are singletons. Treatment: randomized to nivolumab then ipilimumab (arm A) or the reverse (arm B). This receptor was obtained from a human donor with melanoma. The chain combines TRBV27 with TRBJ2-7; 7 positions match TRBD1. The sample was CD8+ T cells sorted from blood (inferred from file names), taken from a patient given nivolumab and ipilimumab in sequence. The CDR3 here is CASSSLYGTVMYEQYF. DNA of the CDR3: TGTGCCAGCAGTTCCTTGTATGGGACAGTGATGTACGAGCAGTACTTC.